These 3 T cell receptor beta chains originate from one sample sequenced in a study of PD-1 blockade in classical Hodgkin lymphoma. Clones were sequenced by immunoSEQ multiplex PCR, and TCRdb holds only the in-frame ones, with some missing. Of around 27,000 clones in the sample, approximately 90% were seen once. Time point defined: newly diagnosed, previously untreated cHL patient sample. What was sequenced was peripheral blood mononuclear cells (PBMCs). The receptors here all came from a human donor with classical Hodgkin lymphoma.

The chain uses TRBV4-1 and TRBJ1-5; 7 nucleotides line up with TRBD1. The germline CDR1 and CDR2 sequences are MGHRA and YSYEKL. V trimming: 4 bases; J trimming: 1 base; junction bases outside the gene matches: 10. The CDR3 is 17 amino acids. For the CDR3, the DNA is TGCGCCAGCAGCCCAAGGGGGCGCGGGGGGAGCAATCAGCCCCAGCATTTT. Residues: CASSPRGRGGSNQPQHF.

The chain couples TRBV19 to TRBJ2-1; 7 bases align to TRBD1. Germline loops: CDR1 LNHDA, CDR2 SQIVND (reference sequence). The CDR3 length is 13 residues. V dropped 3 bases and J dropped 10; count of bases not matched to a gene: 6. DNA for the CDR3: TGTGCCAGTAGTATTGACAGGGAAAAAGAGCAGTTCTTC. This sequence encodes CASSIDREKEQFF. The variable domain in full, with the rest retrieved from reference TRBV19 and TRBJ2-1, is DGGITQSPKYLFRKEGQNVTLSCEQNLNHDAMYWYRQDPGQGLRLIYYSQIVNDFQKGDIAEGYSVSREKKESFPLTVTSAQKNPTAFYLCASSIDREKEQFFGPGTRLTVL.

The chain carries TRBV5-1 and TRBJ2-7; 10 nucleotides line up with TRBD2. V shed 0 bases and J 0 bases; nucleotides not matched to a gene: 3. The CDR3 is 16 residues long. Germline V gives CDR1 SGHRS, CDR2 YFSETQ. CDR3 sequence: CASSLAPSGSSYEQYF. The CDR3 coding sequence is TGCGCCAGCAGCTTGGCCCCTAGCGGGAGCTCCTACGAGCAGTACTTC.